Listed here are 19 T cell receptor delta chains from one sample, sequenced in a study of γδ T cells in repeated Plasmodium falciparum infection. TCRdb ran CATT on the multiplex PCR reads. The table has about 89,000 delta-chain clones, approximately 1.4% seen once. Flow sorting of PBMC yielded separate Vgamma9/Vdelta2+ and Vdelta2-negative gammadelta T cell populations for bulk repertoire analysis. The sample consisted of gamma-delta T cells from blood. Source of these receptors: a pool of human donors (malaria-infected and uninfected, not separated).

There are a few counts of this clone. The CDR3 reads CALGEAPSYDNWGTYDKLIF. CDR3 in DNA: TGTGCTCTTGGGGAGGCCCCCTCCTACGATAACTGGGGGACCTACGATAAACTCATCTTT. The rearrangement joins TRDV1 to TRDJ1, with 9 bases identical to TRDD3. The J gene, missing from TCRdb, was assigned here through DNA to germline matching. The V gene end was trimmed by 3 bases and the J gene end by 4 bases; junction bases not matched to a gene: 21. CDR1 and CDR2 from the germline V gene are TSWWSYY and QGS. This CDR3 is 20 amino acids long.

Turning to this clone: TCRdb's entry gives the protein of a much larger clone, which mismatches this DNA's translation at residue 13, likely from a read error; the protein reported here is translated from the DNA. The gene calls are TRDV1 and TRDJ1; 10 bases align to TRDD3. This CDR3 spans 22 amino acids. Germline lookup yields CDR1 TSWWSYY and CDR2 QGS. V lost 1 base to trimming and J lost 2 bases; unmatched junction nucleotides: 22. For the CDR3, the DNA is TGTGCTCTTGGGGAACCTACGGGGATTACTGGGGGATGCGCAGCGGGGACCGATAAACTCATCTTT. It translates to CALGEPTGITGGCAAGTDKLIF.

The rearrangement uses TRDV1 and TRDJ1; D is possibly TRDD3 (6 bases). No J gene is reported in TCRdb; it was inferred here by comparing the DNA with germline. The length of the CDR3 is 17 residues. The V gene's germline CDR1 is TSWWSYY and CDR2 QGS. V dropped 0 bases and J dropped 2 bases, with 16 bases sitting between them. The CDR3 region is CALGELGRVGGTDKLIF. The CDR3 region has the DNA TGTGCTCTTGGGGAACTGGGACGGGTGGGGGGGACCGATAAACTCATCTTT.

This clone appeared many times. This DNA's translation and the protein TCRdb lists, from a much larger clone, do not match at residue 14, likely due to a read error; the protein shown is translated from the DNA. CDR3 protein: CACDWGPSSWDTRRMFF. The CDR3, as DNA: TGTGCCTGTGACTGGGGGCCGAGCTCCTGGGACACCCGACGGATGTTTTTC. The chain carries TRDV2 and TRDJ3; a possible D gene is TRDD3 (6 bases). The J gene is not listed in TCRdb, so it was assigned here from a DNA match to germline. Germline V gives CDR1 GEAIGNYY, CDR2 EKD. The CDR3 contains 17 residues.

About this clone: This clone may be a read error of a much larger clone one base away. The chain links TRDV1 to TRDJ1, with 7 nucleotides matching TRDD3. No J segment appears in TCRdb, so it was assigned here by matching the sequence to germline. Per the germline V gene, CDR1 is TSWWSYY and CDR2 is QGS. CDR3 length equals 18 residues. The CDR3 loop is CAPGELDGILPYTDKLIF. The CDR3, as DNA: TGTGCTCCTGGGGAACTAGATGGGATACTTCCGTACACCGATAAACTCATCTTT.

As regards this clone: A much larger clone differs from this one at a single base, so this may be a read error. No call exists for the J gene, whereas the V gene is TRDV2; the D call of TRDD3 is as the table states it, not checked on the DNA. CDR3 length: 18 amino acids. The germline V gene encodes CDR1 GEAIGNYY and CDR2 EKD. CDR3 sequence: CACDTRDTQGPYTDKLIF. The CDR3 nucleotides read TGTGCCTGTGACACGCGGGATACGCAAGGCCCTTACACCGATAAGCTCATCTTT.

This clone was seen only a few times. The chain recombines TRDV1 with TRDJ1, with TRDD3 identical over 12 bases. Germline-derived CDR1 and CDR2 are TSWWSYY and QGS. The CDR3 is 22 amino acids. The V gene end was trimmed by 4 bases and the J gene end by 13 bases; junction bases not matched to a gene: 34. The CDR3 bases are TGTGCTCTTGGGGCGCGACCTTCCTACCTTTACTGGGGGATACCAGCCACCGATAAGCCCATCTTT. It translates to CALGARPSYLYWGIPATDKPIF.

This clone was picked up a small number of times. The protein recorded in TCRdb matches a much larger clone and deviates from this DNA's translation at residue 12, suggesting a read error; the protein here is obtained by translating the DNA. The gene calls are TRDV2 and TRDJ3, with D possibly matching TRDD3 (5 bases). The J gene is not listed in TCRdb, so it was assigned here from a DNA match to germline. CDR1 GEAIGNYY and CDR2 EKD come from the germline V gene. This CDR3 region has 16 residues. The CDR3 DNA follows: TGTGCCTGTGACGGGTGGGGCTCCTGGGACACCCAACAGATGTTTTTC. It specifies CACDGWGSWDTQQMFF.

Notes on this clone: Translating this DNA gives a protein that differs at residue 5 from the TCRdb one, which belongs to a much larger clone; a read error is likely, and the protein shown is this translation. This chain connects TRDV2 to TRDJ1, with 8 bases that match TRDD3. The J gene was not available in TCRdb and was assigned here by matching the DNA to germline segments. J gave up 8 bases and V 3 bases, and 25 bases lay outside the gene matches. Germline loops: CDR1 GEAIGNYY, CDR2 EKD. This CDR3 has 19 residues. The CDR3 DNA sequence: TGTGCCTGTGACGAGCTGGGGGACTCACCAACTCTCCAAAGTGACAAACTCATCTTT. Its protein product is CACDELGDSPTLQSDKLIF.

The sample holds a few counts of this clone. The TCRdb protein, from a much larger clone, departs from this DNA's translation at residue 13, likely by read error; the protein shown derives from the DNA. J is TRDJ1 and V is TRDV1, with D perhaps being TRDD2 or TRDD3 (5 bases each). TCRdb is silent on the J gene; assignment here came from matching the DNA to germline. Germline-derived CDR1 and CDR2 are TSWWSYY and QGS. The CDR3 length is 19 residues. V was cut by 2 bases and J by 1 base, with 23 bases left in between. The chain's CDR3 is CALGERGRFPGSGTDKLIF. DNA for the CDR3: TGTGCTCTTGGGGAAAGGGGGCGTTTTCCTGGGAGTGGCACCGATAAACTCATCTTT.

This clone has just a few counts. The TCRdb record carries a much larger clone's protein, which differs from this DNA's translation at residue 11; a read error is the likely cause, and the protein listed here is the DNA translation. TRDV1 is the V gene, and the J gene was not called. This CDR3 is 12 amino acids long. Germline CDR1 is TSWWSYY and CDR2 is QGS. The CDR3 nucleotides read TGTGCTCTTGGGGAATTGCGGTATAAACTCACCTTT. Protein product: CALGELRYKLTF.

This clone was counted between two and nine times. It differs at one base from a far larger clone, so likely a read error. Other DNA variants within this sample encode the same CDR3. CDR3 DNA: TGTGCCTGTGACACCGGGAAGTTACTGGGGGATACGCCCGACAAACTCATCTTT. Protein sequence: CACDTGKLLGDTPDKLIF. The chain couples TRDV2 to TRDJ1, with 13 nucleotides matching TRDD3. Germline CDR1 is GEAIGNYY and CDR2 is EKD. This CDR3 region has 18 residues.

A few counts support this clone. This DNA translates differently at residue 10 from the TCRdb protein, which is that of a much larger clone; a read error is likely, and the protein shown is the DNA's own translation. The chain joins TRDV3 to TRDJ1, with a weak D call TRDD3 (5 bases). Germline CDR1 TVYSNPD, CDR2 GDNSRS (reference sequence). Trimming took 1 base from V and 0 from J, leaving 30 bases between them. The CDR3 is made up of 20 amino acids. The CDR3 region has the DNA TGTGCCTTTATTGGTCCCCGGTACTGGAGGATTTCAAAGTACACCGATAAACTCATCTTT. Translating it yields CAFIGPRYWRISKYTDKLIF.

As to this clone: A far larger clone is one base from this, pointing to a likely read error. This sample includes further DNA sequences coding for the same CDR3. This chain uses TRDV2 with TRDJ1; TRDD3 matches at 8 bases. Germline V gene data show CDR1 as GEAIGNYY and CDR2 as EKD. The CDR3 contains 18 residues. For the CDR3, the DNA is TGTGCCTGTGACCCAAGTTTACTGGGGGTGCCGTACACCGATAAACTCATCTTC. Translating it yields CACDPSLLGVPYTDKLIF.

Notes on this clone: At one boundary the junction diverges from the germline segment, which might be a read error. This chain links TRDV1 with TRDJ1; TRDD3 matches at 12 bases. TCRdb is silent on the J gene; assignment here came from matching the DNA to germline. The CDR3 sequence is 19 residues long. Per the germline V gene, CDR1 is TSWWSYY and CDR2 is QGS. CDR3 bases: TGCTCTGGGCCTATGTCTACTTACTGGGGGATACTGTTCACCGATAAACTCATCTTT. This encodes CSGPMSTYWGILFTDKLIF.

This clone was found a few times. The protein given by TCRdb reflects a much larger clone and differs at residue 21 from this DNA's translation, likely from a read error; the protein shown is the DNA's translation. This rearrangement joins TRDV1 to TRDJ1, with 10 bases matching TRDD3. CDR1 TSWWSYY and CDR2 QGS come from the germline V gene. CDR3 size: 26 residues. With V trimmed by 6 bases and J by 4 bases, 41 bases remained unmatched. CDR3 sequence: CALGMVVPTNQLVSVLGDVNNDKLIF. CDR3 in DNA: TGTGCTCTTGGTATGGTGGTTCCTACTAACCAATTAGTTTCCGTACTGGGGGATGTAAACAACGATAAACTCATCTTT.

This clone was seen a few times. The translation of this DNA and the TCRdb protein of a much larger clone differ at residue 15, probably owing to a read error; the protein shown here is translated from the DNA. The chain carries TRDV2 and TRDJ1, with TRDD3 identical over 9 bases. Germline lookup yields CDR1 GEAIGNYY and CDR2 EKD. The CDR3 runs 17 residues. As DNA, the CDR3 is TGTGCCTGTGACACCGTGGGGTTAACTGGGGGAGTACAAAAACCCATCTTT. Its translation: CACDTVGLTGGVQKPIF.

This clone was picked up a small number of times. The translation of this DNA and the TCRdb protein of a much larger clone differ at residue 11, probably owing to a read error; the protein shown here is translated from the DNA. The rearrangement joins TRDV3 to TRDJ1; 7 bases are shared with TRDD2. Germline-derived CDR1 and CDR2 are TVYSNPD and GDNSRS (reference sequence). The CDR3 extends over 18 amino acids. The trim removed 2 bases at V and 2 bases at J, leaving 20 bases unmatched. CDR3 amino acids: CAFWPRFLRWRGTDKLIF. CDR3 DNA sequence: TGTGCCTTTTGGCCACGTTTCCTACGATGGCGGGGAACCGATAAACTCATCTTT.

There are a few counts of this clone. The amino acid sequence in TCRdb belongs to a much larger clone and departs from this DNA's translation at residues 4 and 11, likely a sequencing read error; the sequence shown is translated from the DNA. Here the CDR3 reads CAFCTDWNGTNKLIF. CDR3 bases: TGTGCCTTTTGCACGGACTGGAATGGCACCAATAAACTCATCTTT. The chain recombines TRDV3 with TRDJ1; TRDD3 might be the D (5 bases). Germline values: CDR1 TVYSNPD, CDR2 GDNSRS (reference sequence). CDR3 length: 15 amino acids.